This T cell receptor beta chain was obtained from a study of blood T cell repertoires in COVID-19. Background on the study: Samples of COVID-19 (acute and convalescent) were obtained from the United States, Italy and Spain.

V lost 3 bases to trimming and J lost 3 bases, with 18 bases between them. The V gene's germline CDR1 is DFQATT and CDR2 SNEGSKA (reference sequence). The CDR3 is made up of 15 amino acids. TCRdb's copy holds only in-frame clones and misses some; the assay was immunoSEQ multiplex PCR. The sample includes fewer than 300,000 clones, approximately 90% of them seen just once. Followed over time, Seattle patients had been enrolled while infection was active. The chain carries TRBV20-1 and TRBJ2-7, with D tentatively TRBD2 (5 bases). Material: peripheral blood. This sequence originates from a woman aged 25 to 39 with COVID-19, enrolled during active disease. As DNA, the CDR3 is TGCAGTGCTAGTCCCACTAGGGTCCTAATCTACGAGCAGTACTTC. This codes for CSASPTRVLIYEQYF.